These 30 T cell receptor beta chains were sequenced from one sample in a study of cytomegalovirus exposure and HLA in healthy donors. The PCR ran on 60 Vbeta and 13 Jbeta primers. TCRdb's table, derived via immunoSEQ multiplex PCR, lists solely in-frame clones and lacks some. This repertoire shows about 200,000 clones, 86% found once; its top ten account for 0.25% to 0.4%. The sequencing input was PBMCs. These receptor sequences come from a woman aged 25 to 39 in good health and CMV-seronegative.

The chain joins TRBV2 to TRBJ2-7; D is ambiguous. V gave up 6 bases and J gave up 7 bases, with 13 bases separating them. Germline-derived CDR1 and CDR2 are SNHLY and FYNNEI. This CDR3 is 12 amino acids long. In nucleotides, the CDR3 is TGTGCCAGCAGGGATAGAGGCTGGGAGCAGTACTTC. Its protein is CASRDRGWEQYF.

The chain is built from TRBV28 and TRBJ1-5, with 8 nucleotides matching TRBD1. Germline V gene data show CDR1 as MDHEN and CDR2 as SYDVKM. The CDR3 totals 18 residues. Trimming removed 3 bases from V and 0 bases from J; junction bases left unmatched: 10. The CDR3 sequence: CASSFHGQGRDSNQPQHF. CDR3 DNA sequence: TGTGCCAGCAGTTTCCACGGACAGGGTCGGGATAGCAATCAGCCCCAGCATTTT. Together with reference TRBV28 and TRBJ1-5, the CDR3 gives the full variable domain: DVKVTQSSRYLVKRTGEKVFLECVQDMDHENMFWYRQDPGLGLRLIYFSYDVKMKEKGDIPEGYSVSREKKERFSLILESASTNQTSMYLCASSFHGQGRDSNQPQHFGDGTRLSIL.

CDR3 coding DNA: TGTGCCAGCAATTTCCGGGACAGGGAGGTTGATGAGCAGTTCTTC. Its translation: CASNFRDREVDEQFF. This chain links TRBV2 with TRBJ2-1; 9 bases are shared with TRBD1. Trimming took 7 bases from V and 8 from J; bases not matched to a gene: 12. The CDR3 loop spans 15 amino acids. Germline CDR1 reads SNHLY; CDR2 reads FYNNEI. Combining the CDR3 with reference TRBV2 and TRBJ2-1 gives the whole variable domain EPEVTQTPSHQVTQMGQEVILRCVPISNHLYFYWYRQILGQKVEFLVSFYNNEISEKSEIFDDQFSVERPDGSNFTLKIRSTKLEDSAMYFCASNFRDREVDEQFFGPGTRLTVL.

This chain uses TRBV7-4 with TRBJ2-5; 11 nucleotides match TRBD2. The CDR3 extends over 17 amino acids. Trimming removed 4 bases from V and 6 bases from J; junction bases left unmatched: 13. In germline, CDR1 is SGHVT, CDR2 SQSDAQ. The CDR3 here is CASSSPTGTSGKKTQYF. The CDR3 nucleotides read TGTGCCAGCAGCTCCCCTACTGGGACTAGCGGTAAAAAGACCCAGTACTTC.

J is TRBJ2-2 and V is TRBV6-1; 7 positions match TRBD1. The J segment lost 5 bases and the V segment lost 7 bases, leaving 1 base of the junction unmatched. The CDR3 contains 12 residues. Germline values: CDR1 MNHNS, CDR2 SASEGT. The CDR3 reads CASTRGTGELFF. For the CDR3, the DNA is TGTGCCAGCACCAGGGGGACCGGGGAGCTGTTTTTT.

The chain links TRBV28 to TRBJ2-4, with D maybe TRBD2 (6 bases). Between the trimmed V and J ends, which lost 0 bases and 0 bases, there was a span of 9 bases. The CDR3 runs to 16 residues. Germline V CDR1 and CDR2: MDHEN, SYDVKM. This CDR3 is CASSLWGGEAKNIQYF. The CDR3 DNA sequence: TGTGCCAGCAGTTTATGGGGCGGGGAAGCCAAAAACATTCAGTACTTC.

This sequence joins TRBV9 and TRBJ2-1, with 7 bases aligning to TRBD2. Trimming took 4 bases from V and 14 from J; bases not matched to a gene: 9. The CDR3 sequence is 12 residues long. Germline V gene data show CDR1 as SGDLS and CDR2 as YYNGEE. CDR3 residues: CASSLRDYPEFF. CDR3 bases: TGTGCCAGCAGCCTAAGGGACTATCCGGAGTTCTTC.

The genes are TRBV7-3 and TRBJ1-1; the D is unclear. Trimming removed 5 bases from V and 0 bases from J, with 16 bases in between. The CDR3 totals 16 residues. Germline assignment: CDR1 SGHTA and CDR2 FQGTGA. The CDR3 loop reads CASSPGHGNMNTEAFF. CDR3 coding DNA: TGTGCCAGCAGCCCCGGCCACGGGAACATGAACACTGAAGCTTTCTTT.

This clone was counted once. This chain joins TRBV6-5 and TRBJ1-2; D may be TRBD1 (5 bases). Trimming took off 9 bases at V and 7 bases at J, with 18 bases between the two ends. The CDR3 loop spans 13 amino acids. Germline loops: CDR1 MNHEY, CDR2 SVGAGI. The CDR3 spells CASGVVGASGYTF. The CDR3 DNA follows: TGTGCCAGTGGAGTGGTAGGGGCTAGTGGCTACACCTTC.

The sample holds a few counts of this clone. V and J are TRBV6-5 and TRBJ2-3; 10 nucleotides match TRBD1. CDR3 length: 14 amino acids. In germline, CDR1 is MNHEY, CDR2 SVGAGI. Trimming took 5 bases from V and 4 from J; bases not matched to a gene: 3. The CDR3 loop is CASSATGGADTQYF. In nucleotides, the CDR3 is TGTGCCAGCAGTGCGACAGGGGGCGCAGATACGCAGTATTTT.

The V and J genes are TRBV7-9 and TRBJ2-5; 8 bases match TRBD2. Trimming at V came to 5 bases and at J to 5 bases, leaving 16 bases not matched to a gene. Germline CDR1 is SEHNR and CDR2 is FQNEAQ (reference sequence). The CDR3 has 17 residues. The CDR3 is CASSSPDGREDLETQYF. For the CDR3, the DNA is TGTGCCAGCAGCAGTCCGGATGGGCGGGAGGACCTGGAGACCCAGTACTTC.

The chain uses TRBV6-6 and TRBJ1-5; TRBD1 matches at 8 bases. The V gene end was trimmed by 6 bases and the J gene end by 6 bases; junction bases not matched to a gene: 13. The germline V gene encodes CDR1 MNHNY and CDR2 SVGAGI (reference sequence). This CDR3 contains 16 residues. CDR3 loop: CASRDLTGGESQPQHF. The CDR3 nucleotides are TGTGCCAGCAGGGACCTTACAGGGGGGGAGAGTCAGCCCCAGCATTTT.

This clone was seen just once. CDR3 DNA sequence: TGTGCCAGCAGTTTAGCGGGGAGAACCTACAATGAGCAGTTCTTC. It codes for CASSLAGRTYNEQFF. This chain links TRBV6-6 with TRBJ2-1, with TRBD2 matching over 8 bases. Germline V CDR1 and CDR2: MNHNY, SVGAGI (reference sequence). V dropped 4 bases and J dropped 2; count of bases not matched to a gene: 4. This CDR3 has 15 amino acids.

The chain employs TRBV28 and TRBJ1-5; 7 positions match TRBD1. The germline gives CDR1 MDHEN, CDR2 SYDVKM. V shed 4 bases, J shed 13 bases, and the junction held 10 bases outside the gene matches. The CDR3 loop spans 13 amino acids. Here the CDR3 DNA reads TGTGCCAGCAGTTCTACTTATGACAGGGAGCAGCATTTT. It is translated as CASSSTYDREQHF.

The gene calls are TRBV28 and TRBJ1-5; tentatively, D is TRBD1 (6 bases). The germline V gene encodes CDR1 MDHEN and CDR2 SYDVKM. The length of the CDR3 is 19 residues. Trimming left V 5 bases short and J 0 bases short, with 23 bases between. As DNA, the CDR3 is TGTGCCAGCAGTATCAGACAGGACTCAGGGCTTTATAGCAATCAGCCCCAGCATTTT. Protein sequence: CASSIRQDSGLYSNQPQHF. Drawing the rest from reference TRBV28 and TRBJ1-5, the complete variable domain is DVKVTQSSRYLVKRTGEKVFLECVQDMDHENMFWYRQDPGLGLRLIYFSYDVKMKEKGDIPEGYSVSREKKERFSLILESASTNQTSMYLCASSIRQDSGLYSNQPQHFGDGTRLSIL.

This clone was observed a single time. The chain couples TRBV29-1 to TRBJ2-2; 9 nucleotides line up with TRBD2. CDR1 is SQVTM and CDR2 is ANQGSEA in the germline V gene. The CDR3 length is 15 residues. V was clipped by 1 base and J by 4 bases; unmatched bases: 4. The CDR3 loop is CSVEVRRGGTGELFF. The CDR3 nucleotides read TGCAGCGTTGAAGTACGGCGGGGGGGCACCGGGGAGCTGTTTTTT.

The V gene is TRBV25-1, the J gene TRBJ2-5; 7 bases are shared with TRBD2. The J call may be incorrect, as the DNA end agrees better with TRBJ2-7. The CDR3 spans 15 residues. CDR1 and CDR2 from the germline V gene are MGHDK and SYGVNS. In DNA form, the CDR3 reads TGTGCCAGCAGTGAACAAGGACTAGTTCGAGTCGAGCAGTACTTC. It is translated as CASSEQGLVRVEQYF.

The chain employs TRBV6-4 and TRBJ2-7, with D perhaps matching TRBD2 (6 bases). This CDR3 has 18 amino acids. V was trimmed by 4 bases and J by 3 bases, leaving 25 bases between them. CDR1 is MRHNA, CDR2 SNTAGT, per germline. CDR3 residues: CASSGSAGFRDWNYEQYF. For the CDR3, the DNA is TGTGCCAGCAGTGGGTCCGCCGGATTCCGGGACTGGAACTACGAGCAGTACTTC.

The rearrangement links TRBV19 to TRBJ1-1, with D unresolved. V shed 1 base and J shed 4 bases, with 13 bases lying between them. Germline V gives CDR1 LNHDA, CDR2 SQIVND (reference sequence). The CDR3 has 15 residues. CDR3: CASSIGVNSGTEAFF. CDR3 DNA: TGTGCCAGTAGTATAGGTGTCAACTCGGGCACTGAAGCTTTCTTT.

The genes are TRBV7-2 and TRBJ2-1; D is possibly TRBD2 (6 bases). V lost 5 bases to trimming and J lost 8 bases, with 7 bases between them. Germline CDR1 SGHTA, CDR2 FQGNSA. The CDR3 spans 11 residues. The CDR3 here is CASSREYEQFF. CDR3 nucleotides: TGTGCCAGCAGCCGGGAGTATGAGCAGTTCTTC.

V usage is TRBV5-1 and J usage is TRBJ2-5; D possibly corresponds to TRBD2 (7 bases). This CDR3 comprises 14 residues. Trimming pared 4 bases from V and 1 base from J, leaving 11 bases between. Per the germline V gene, CDR1 is SGHRS and CDR2 is YFSETQ. For the CDR3, the DNA is TGCGCCAGCAGCCCGGGGGGCCTCCAAGAGACCCAGTACTTC. Encoded protein: CASSPGGLQETQYF. The variable domain in full, with the rest retrieved from reference TRBV5-1 and TRBJ2-5, is KAGVTQTPRYLIKTRGQQVTLSCSPISGHRSVSWYQQTPGQGLQFLFEYFSETQRNKGNFPGRFSGRQFSNSRSEMNVSTLELGDSALYLCASSPGGLQETQYFGPGTRLLVL.

The chain has TRBV7-9 and TRBJ2-5; 13 bases are shared with TRBD2. V lost 2 bases to trimming and J lost 5 bases; unmatched junction nucleotides: 2. This CDR3 has 15 amino acids. Germline V CDR1 and CDR2: SEHNR, FQNEAQ (reference sequence). CDR3 region: CASSLRLAGGETQYF. For the CDR3, the DNA is TGTGCCAGCAGCTTACGACTAGCGGGAGGTGAGACCCAGTACTTC.

This chain joins TRBV5-4 and TRBJ2-1; 16 bases match TRBD2. The J segment lost 9 bases and the V segment lost 3 bases, leaving 6 bases of the junction unmatched. The germline V gene encodes CDR1 SGHNT and CDR2 YYREEE (reference sequence). There are 16 residues in the CDR3. The CDR3 DNA reads TGTGCCAGCAGCTCGGGGACTAGCGGGAGGGCCGTTGAGCAGTTCTTC. Translation gives CASSSGTSGRAVEQFF. The whole variable domain, filled in from reference TRBV5-4 and TRBJ2-1, reads ETGVTQSPTHLIKTRGQQVTLRCSSQSGHNTVSWYQQALGQGPQFIFQYYREEENGRGNFPPRFSGLQFPNYSSELNVNALELDDSALYLCASSSGTSGRAVEQFFGPGTRLTVL.

The chain has TRBV2 and TRBJ1-5; maybe TRBD1 (6 bases). CDR3 length: 14 residues. Trimming removed 7 bases from V and 5 bases from J, with 15 bases in between. Germline V lookup: CDR1 SNHLY, CDR2 FYNNEI. CDR3 amino acids: CASTLEGGYQPQHF. The CDR3 bases are TGTGCCAGCACCCTGGAAGGGGGATATCAGCCCCAGCATTTT. The entire variable domain, with the rest obtained from reference TRBV2 and TRBJ1-5, is as follows: EPEVTQTPSHQVTQMGQEVILRCVPISNHLYFYWYRQILGQKVEFLVSFYNNEISEKSEIFDDQFSVERPDGSNFTLKIRSTKLEDSAMYFCASTLEGGYQPQHFGDGTRLSIL.

V and J are TRBV29-1 and TRBJ2-1; a possible D gene is TRBD1 (7 bases). The CDR3 covers 15 residues. Trimming removed 0 bases at V and 7 bases at J, with 16 bases between. Germline V gene sequence: CDR1 SQVTM, CDR2 ANQGSEA. In DNA form, the CDR3 reads TGCAGCGTTGAAGATGGAGGGGGCCCGAAAAATGAGCAGTTCTTC. Residues: CSVEDGGGPKNEQFF.

J is TRBJ2-1 and V is TRBV27; D is possibly TRBD2 (7 bases). Trimming stripped 2 bases from V and 7 bases from J, with 15 bases between. CDR3 length: 15 residues. The germline gives CDR1 MNHEY, CDR2 SMNVEV (reference sequence). CDR3 in amino acids: CASSLMRGGPNEQFF. The CDR3 nucleotides read TGTGCCAGCAGTTTAATGAGGGGGGGGCCAAATGAGCAGTTCTTC.

The chain combines TRBV7-6 with TRBJ2-1, with TRBD2 matching over 8 bases. The CDR3 consists of 15 residues. J was trimmed by 2 bases and V by 5 bases; bases with no gene match: 5. Germline V CDR1 and CDR2: SGHVS, FNYEAQ. CDR3 in amino acids: CASSRSGSTYNEQFF. DNA for the CDR3: TGTGCCAGCAGCCGGAGCGGGAGTACCTACAATGAGCAGTTCTTC.

The chain links TRBV5-1 to TRBJ2-7; D is possibly TRBD2 (6 bases). Germline V gene sequence: CDR1 SGHRS, CDR2 YFSETQ. This CDR3 contains 15 residues. The V and J ends lost 0 bases and 5 bases respectively, with 15 bases between them. The CDR3, as DNA: TGCGCCAGCAGCTTGGGGAGTCTCGGGAGTGACGAGCAGTACTTC. Its translation: CASSLGSLGSDEQYF.

The chain uses TRBV5-1 and TRBJ1-4, with D maybe TRBD1 (5 bases). The length of the CDR3 is 15 residues. The V end lost 0 bases, the J end lost 8 bases, and 14 bases lay between the germline ends. Germline lookup yields CDR1 SGHRS and CDR2 YFSETQ. CDR3 coding DNA: TGCGCCAGCAGCTTGGGGGTCCAGGGCGAGGAAAAACTGTTTTTT. This sequence encodes CASSLGVQGEEKLFF.

The chain couples TRBV29-1 to TRBJ2-7; TRBD2 matches 9 bases. This CDR3 comprises 12 residues. Germline V CDR1 and CDR2: SQVTM, ANQGSEA. V was pared by 6 bases and J by 5 bases, with 5 bases of the junction left unmatched. CDR3 coding DNA: TGCAGCGTATTAGCGGGAGAGGACGAGCAGTACTTC. Translation: CSVLAGEDEQYF.